The rows below give T cell receptor beta chains drawn from one sample of a study of shared clonotypes between healthy human individuals. The method was immunoSEQ multiplex PCR; TCRdb's version includes in-frame clones alone and lacks a portion of them. The table has roughly 720,000 clones, 80% to 95% seen once; the top ten hold about 34%. The material sequenced was memory CD8+ T cells from PBMCs. The receptors were gathered from a man between 18 and 29 years old in good health. Some clones in this sample may be carry-over from other donors' samples. Both conserved end residues are part of each CDR3. The order of the fields is J gene, V gene, D gene, CDR3 protein, CDR3 DNA. The D gene is left open where the match is weak.

>TRBJ1-1|TRBV9|NA
CASSVNHRGTEAFF
TGTGCCAGCAGCGTTAATCACCGGGGCACTGAAGCTTTCTTT
>TRBJ1-5|TRBV19|TRBD1
CASSQRGTDKVYSNQPQHF
TGTGCCAGTAGCCAGAGGGGGACAGATAAAGTCTATAGCAATCAGCCCCAGCATTTT
>TRBJ2-3|TRBV15|TRBD2
CATSSTSGFTDTQYF
TGTGCCACCAGCAGCACTAGCGGGTTCACAGATACGCAGTATTTT
>TRBJ1-2|TRBV7-9|TRBD1
CASSLGTATGGKGYTF
TGTGCCAGCAGCTTAGGTACCGCAACAGGGGGCAAGGGCTACACCTTC
>TRBJ1-2|TRBV18|NA
CASSPQAWTAYYGYTF
TGTGCCAGCTCACCCCAAGCCTGGACAGCCTACTATGGCTACACCTTC
>TRBJ2-7|TRBV4-1|NA
CASSQDLEVYEQYF
TGCGCCAGCAGCCAAGATCTGGAGGTCTACGAGCAGTACTTC
>TRBJ2-7|TRBV5-1|TRBD1
CASSSSTGGEQYF
TGCGCCAGCAGCTCATCTACAGGGGGAGAGCAGTACTTC
>TRBJ1-1|TRBV27|NA
CASSSRDGEAFF
TGTGCCAGCAGTTCCCGGGACGGAGAAGCTTTCTTT
>TRBJ2-5|TRBV9|NA
CASSVGGGDGETQYF
TGTGCCAGCAGCGTAGGAGGCGGGGATGGAGAGACCCAGTACTTC
>TRBJ2-7|TRBV19|NA
CASSMVPILDEQYF
TGTGCCAGTAGTATGGTGCCTATCTTGGACGAGCAGTACTTC
>TRBJ1-6|TRBV28|NA
CASSRTANNSPLHF
TGTGCCAGCAGTCGGACAGCAAATAATTCACCCCTCCACTTT
>TRBJ2-7|TRBV27|TRBD2
CASSLLGGFNEQYF
TGTGCCAGCAGTTTGCTGGGGGGGTTCAACGAGCAGTACTTC